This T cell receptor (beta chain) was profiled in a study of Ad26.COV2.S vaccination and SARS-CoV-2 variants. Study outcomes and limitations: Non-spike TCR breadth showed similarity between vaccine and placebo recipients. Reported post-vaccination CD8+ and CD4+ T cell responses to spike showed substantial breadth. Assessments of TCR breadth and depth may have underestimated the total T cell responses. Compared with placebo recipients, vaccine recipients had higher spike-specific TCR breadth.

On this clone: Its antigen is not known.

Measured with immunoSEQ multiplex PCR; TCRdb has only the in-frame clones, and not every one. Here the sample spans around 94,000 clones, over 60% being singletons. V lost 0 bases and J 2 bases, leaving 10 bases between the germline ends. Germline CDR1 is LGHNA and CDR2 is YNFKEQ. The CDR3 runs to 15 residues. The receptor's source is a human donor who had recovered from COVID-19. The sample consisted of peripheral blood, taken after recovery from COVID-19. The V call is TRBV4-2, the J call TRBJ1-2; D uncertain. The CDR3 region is CASSQDIDSNYGYTF. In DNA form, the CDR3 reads TGTGCCAGCAGCCAAGATATTGACTCGAACTATGGCTACACCTTC.